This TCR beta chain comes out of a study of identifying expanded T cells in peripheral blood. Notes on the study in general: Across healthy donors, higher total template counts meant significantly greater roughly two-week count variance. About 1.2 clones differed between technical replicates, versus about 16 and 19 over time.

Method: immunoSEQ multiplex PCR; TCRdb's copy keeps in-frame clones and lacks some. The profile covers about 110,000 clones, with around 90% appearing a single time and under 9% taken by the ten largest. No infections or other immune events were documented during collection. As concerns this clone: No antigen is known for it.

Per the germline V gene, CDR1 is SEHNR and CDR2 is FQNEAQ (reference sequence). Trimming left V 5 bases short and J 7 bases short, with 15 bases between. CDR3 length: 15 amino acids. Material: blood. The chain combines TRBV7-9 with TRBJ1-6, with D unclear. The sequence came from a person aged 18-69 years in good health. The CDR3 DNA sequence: TGTGCCAGCAGCCCCCTCGAGCTTGGGAATTCACCCCTCCACTTT. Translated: CASSPLELGNSPLHF.